This is a list of T cell receptor beta chains from one sample in a study of cytomegalovirus exposure and HLA in healthy donors. TCRdb's copy holds only in-frame clones and misses some; the assay was immunoSEQ multiplex PCR. The table lists roughly 190,000 clones, approximately 89% of them singletons. The sample taken for sequencing was PBMCs. These receptors originate from a man aged 30 to 45 in good health and CMV-seropositive. Both conserved end residues are part of each CDR3. Each record gives: D gene, J gene, clone size, V gene, CDR3 DNA, CDR3 protein. D genes are given only for firm matches. Size is stated for part of the rows, as once, few or many counts, or as a class when the clone is expanded.

>TRBD2|TRBJ2-7|.|TRBV2
TGTGCCAGCTACCTAGCGGGAGGTTCCTACGAGCAGTACTTC
CASYLAGGSYEQYF
>.|TRBJ2-7|few|TRBV19
TGTGCCAGTAGTATTGGGCTCGGCGGGTTCGAGCAGTACTTC
CASSIGLGGFEQYF
>.|TRBJ1-1|.|TRBV10-3
TGTGCCATCAAGGCGGCAGGGGCGATGAACACTGAAGCTTTCTTT
CAIKAAGAMNTEAFF
>.|TRBJ2-2|once|TRBV9
TGTGCCAGCAGCGTAGATCTGGGGACATACACCGGGGAGCTGTTTTTT
CASSVDLGTYTGELFF
>TRBD1|TRBJ1-2|.|TRBV5-4
TGTGCCAGCAGGGGATTGGGACAGGGGGCAAGTGGCTACACCTTC
CASRGLGQGASGYTF
>.|TRBJ2-4|.|TRBV7-9
TGTGCCAGCAGCTTAGCGCAGGGGTATTCGAACATTCAGTACTTC
CASSLAQGYSNIQYF
>.|TRBJ1-1|.|TRBV5-1
TGCGCCAGCAGCTACTCCAGGGAGGGGAACGCTGAAGCTTTCTTT
CASSYSREGNAEAFF
>.|TRBJ1-5|.|TRBV19
TGTGCCAGTAGTTTGGACTCGCCGACGGATCAGCCCCAGCATTTT
CASSLDSPTDQPQHF
>.|TRBJ2-2|.|TRBV27
TGTGCCAGCAGTCCAGGGGGGATGAGGGAGCTGTTTTTT
CASSPGGMRELFF
>.|TRBJ1-1|.|TRBV27
TGTGCCAGCAGCCTAGAGGCGCGAATGAACACTGAGGCTTTCTTT
CASSLEARMNTEAFF
>.|TRBJ2-5|.|TRBV7-9
TGTGCCAGCAGCTCACCACAGGCTATTGAAGAGACCCAGTACTTC
CASSSPQAIEETQYF
>.|TRBJ2-1|.|TRBV7-2
TGTGCCAGCAGCTCGCAGGGTGGTGAGCAGTTCTTC
CASSSQGGEQFF
>.|TRBJ1-3|.|TRBV5-1
TGCGCCAGCAGCCCGGGGGGGGCCGGAGAGGCGGACACCATATATTTT
CASSPGGAGEADTIYF